These 18 T cell receptor beta chains came from one sample sequenced in a study of blood T cell repertoires in COVID-19. Sequencing used immunoSEQ multiplex PCR; TCRdb keeps in-frame clones, though not all of them. This sample has some 120,000 clones; roughly four fifths occur once, and the top ten carry roughly a tenth. The sample was peripheral blood. Receptors were obtained from a human donor in a cohort sampled during active COVID-19.

V gene TRBV18 combines with J gene TRBJ2-3; D is uncertain. V was shortened by 5 bases and J by 0 bases, with 15 bases between the two germline ends. Germline CDR1 and CDR2: KGHSH and LQKENI. The CDR3 sequence is 16 residues long. The DNA for the CDR3 is TGTGCCAGCTCAACCGGAGCACCAACTAGCACAGATACGCAGTATTTT. Its translation: CASSTGAPTSTDTQYF. Using reference TRBV18 and TRBJ2-3 for the parts outside the CDR3, the full variable domain is NAGVMQNPRHLVRRRGQEARLRCSPMKGHSHVYWYRQLPEEGLKFMVYLQKENIIDESGMPKERFSAEFPKEGPSILRIQQVVRGDSAAYFCASSTGAPTSTDTQYFGPGTRLTVL.

The chain joins TRBV27 to TRBJ1-6, with 9 bases matching TRBD1. Germline values: CDR1 MNHEY, CDR2 SMNVEV (reference sequence). This CDR3 has 14 residues. The V and J ends lost 4 bases and 14 bases, in that order; junction bases with no gene match: 9. CDR3 bases: TGTGCCAGCAGTTCTGGACAGGGGTGGGGGTCCCTCCACTTT. Residues: CASSSGQGWGSLHF.

This clone was observed a handful of times. CDR3 residues: CASSFTGGLNGYTF. CDR3 DNA sequence: TGTGCCAGCAGCTTTACAGGGGGCCTTAATGGCTACACCTTC. This chain uses TRBV5-4 with TRBJ1-2; TRBD1 matches 9 bases. The J segment lost 6 bases and the V segment lost 2 bases, leaving 5 bases of the junction unmatched. There are 14 residues in the CDR3. Germline V CDR1 and CDR2: SGHNT, YYREEE (reference sequence).

This clone is classed as medium-sized. J is TRBJ1-4 and V is TRBV3-1 (or the pseudogene TRBV3-2); no definite D call. The CDR3 contains 12 residues. The V end was cut by 4 bases, the J end by 11 bases, with 11 bases between. Per germline, CDR1 LGHDT and CDR2 YNNKEL (reference sequence). CDR3 loop: CASSPPGRKLFF. CDR3 bases: TGTGCCAGCAGCCCCCCGGGGAGGAAACTGTTTTTT.

The V and J genes are TRBV3-1 (or the pseudogene TRBV3-2) and TRBJ1-2; 7 bases fit TRBD1. CDR3 size: 14 residues. Trimming cost V 5 bases and J 6 bases; bases outside gene matches: 9. The germline V gene has CDR1 LGHDT and CDR2 YNNKEL (reference sequence). CDR3 sequence: CASSSTGTEHGYTF. The DNA of the CDR3 is TGTGCCAGCAGCTCCACGGGGACAGAACATGGCTACACCTTC.

This clone was detected many times. This chain joins TRBV30 and TRBJ2-7; 9 bases map to TRBD2. The CDR3 has 16 residues. Losses at the gene ends were 0 bases for V and 3 bases for J; bases not matched to a gene: 9. Germline CDR1 is GTSNPN and CDR2 is SVGIG (reference sequence). Here the CDR3 reads CAWSVPRGGAIYEQYF. The CDR3 DNA is TGTGCCTGGAGTGTACCCCGCGGGGGGGCCATCTACGAGCAGTACTTC. Combining the CDR3 with reference TRBV30 and TRBJ2-7 gives the whole variable domain SQTIHQWPATLVQPVGSPLSLECTVEGTSNPNLYWYRQAAGRGLQLLFYSVGIGQISSEVPQNLSASRPQDRQFILSSKKLLLSDSGFYLCAWSVPRGGAIYEQYFGPGTRLTVT.

This chain joins TRBV3-1 (or the pseudogene TRBV3-2) and TRBJ2-5; TRBD1 agrees at 10 bases. CDR3 length: 15 residues. Germline CDR1 reads LGHDT; CDR2 reads YNNKEL (reference sequence). J lost 5 bases, V lost 3 bases, and 6 bases had no gene match. In nucleotides, the CDR3 is TGTGCCAGCAGCCAGAAGACAGGGGGCTTGGAGACCCAGTACTTC. Its protein is CASSQKTGGLETQYF.

The rearrangement uses TRBV11-3 and TRBJ1-4; no clear D. Germline loops: CDR1 SGHNT, CDR2 YENEEA. Deletions cut 2 bases from V and 8 bases from J, with 9 bases between. The CDR3 loop spans 13 amino acids. CDR3 sequence reads: CASSLNGREKLFF. CDR3 DNA: TGTGCCAGCAGCTTAAACGGGAGGGAAAAACTGTTTTTT.

The chain combines TRBV6-5 with TRBJ2-7; 9 bases are shared with TRBD1. V shed 6 bases and J 4 bases; nucleotides not matched to a gene: 7. In germline, CDR1 is MNHEY, CDR2 SVGAGI. This CDR3 has 14 residues. Written as DNA, the CDR3 is TGTGCCAGCAGAGACCGGGACAGGGTATACGAGCAGTACTTC. It translates to CASRDRDRVYEQYF.

The rearrangement uses TRBV6-5 and TRBJ1-3; 10 bases line up with TRBD1. The junction had 7 bases not matched to a gene; V was cut back by 4 bases and J by 4 bases. In germline, CDR1 is MNHEY, CDR2 SVGAGI. The CDR3 runs to 16 residues. The CDR3 nucleotides read TGTGCCAGCAGTTCGACAGGGGGCTCGGCCGGAAACACCATATATTTT. Its protein is CASSSTGGSAGNTIYF.

The chain links TRBV5-6 to TRBJ1-3; no reliable D call. CDR3 length: 15 amino acids. From germline, CDR1 is SGHDT and CDR2 YYEEEE. The V end lost 0 bases, the J end lost 2 bases, and 9 bases lay between the germline ends. CDR3 nucleotides: TGTGCCAGCAGCTTGGCTTGGGAGCCTGGAAACACCATATATTTT. Amino acids: CASSLAWEPGNTIYF.

With regard to this clone: One end of the junction is discordant with germline, which a read error may explain. V is TRBV25-1 and J is TRBJ1-1; 7 bases are shared with TRBD1. Germline CDR1 MGHDK, CDR2 SYGVNS. The CDR3 runs 16 residues. The CDR3 spells CASSWGTDQHANKKRF. The CDR3 DNA reads as TGTGCCAGCAGTTGGGGGACAGACCAACACGCCAATAAAAAGCGGTTT.

This clone occurred once. J is TRBJ2-3 and V is TRBV18; D may be TRBD1 (5 bases). Germline assignment: CDR1 KGHSH and CDR2 LQKENI. V shed 4 bases and J shed 2 bases, with 10 bases lying between them. This CDR3 is built from 14 residues. CDR3 protein: CASSRTGITDTQYF. CDR3 DNA sequence: TGTGCCAGCTCACGCACAGGAATCACAGATACGCAGTATTTT.

The chain carries TRBV30 and TRBJ1-4; 7 nucleotides match TRBD1. CDR3 length: 14 amino acids. Per the germline V gene, CDR1 is GTSNPN and CDR2 is SVGIG (reference sequence). V was clipped by 1 base and J by 7 bases; unmatched bases: 6. The CDR3 DNA reads as TGTGCCTGGAGTGACAGGGGTGTCAGTGAAAAACTGTTTTTT. Translated: CAWSDRGVSEKLFF.

The chain is built from TRBV3-1 (or the pseudogene TRBV3-2) and TRBJ1-1; 8 bases align to TRBD1. The CDR3 sequence is 14 residues long. Germline V gene data show CDR1 as LGHDT and CDR2 as YNNKEL (reference sequence). V trimming: 4 bases; J trimming: 7 bases; junction bases outside the gene matches: 8. CDR3 nucleotides: TGTGCCAGCAGCCCTCTTGGACAGGGAAGTGAAGCTTTCTTT. It translates to CASSPLGQGSEAFF.

This chain links TRBV10-3 with TRBJ1-1; D remains ambiguous. Germline lookup yields CDR1 ENHRY and CDR2 SYGVKD. The CDR3 extends over 15 amino acids. V was shortened by 1 base and J by 1 base, with 10 bases between the two germline ends. The DNA for the CDR3 is TGTGCCATCAGTGAGTACGAGGGCGCGAACACTGAAGCTTTCTTT. It translates to CAISEYEGANTEAFF.

The chain carries TRBV6-5 and TRBJ2-1; 7 bases line up with TRBD2. The germline V gene has CDR1 MNHEY and CDR2 SVGAGI. V gave up 4 bases and J gave up 2 bases; unmatched junction bases: 8. This CDR3 contains 16 residues. The CDR3 reads CASSSRGVGTYNEQFF. DNA for the CDR3: TGTGCCAGCAGTTCACGGGGGGTGGGAACCTACAATGAGCAGTTCTTC.

The chain recombines TRBV18 with TRBJ1-1; 8 nucleotides line up with TRBD1. V shed 3 bases, J shed 2 bases, and the junction held 8 bases outside the gene matches. CDR1 and CDR2 from the germline V gene are KGHSH and LQKENI. This CDR3 is 16 amino acids long. CDR3 coding DNA: TGTGCCAGCTCACCCCGGACAGGGATGGAAAACACTGAAGCTTTCTTT. Its protein product is CASSPRTGMENTEAFF.